Sequencing of this T cell receptor beta chain was carried out in a study of beta chain features in type 1 diabetes. V was clipped by 4 bases and J by 6 bases, with 12 bases between them. This CDR3 contains 13 residues. CDR1 is SNHLY and CDR2 is FYNNEI in the germline V gene. TCRB transcripts that were expressed got sequenced, as all of the isolated RNA had been reverse transcribed. Profiled with immunoSEQ multiplex PCR; TCRdb holds only in-frame clones, not every one. Of approximately 170,000 clones in the sample, 7.5% to 10% were seen once. The chain recombines TRBV2 with TRBJ1-2, with D possibly being TRBD1 (5 bases). This TCR derives from a woman between 18 and 29 years old in good health. Specimen: central memory CD4+ T cells from blood. The chain's CDR3 is CASSVQELHGYTF. The CDR3 DNA is TGTGCCAGCAGTGTACAGGAATTGCATGGCTACACCTTC. The whole variable domain, filled in from reference TRBV2 and TRBJ1-2, reads EPEVTQTPSHQVTQMGQEVILRCVPISNHLYFYWYRQILGQKVEFLVSFYNNEISEKSEIFDDQFSVERPDGSNFTLKIRSTKLEDSAMYFCASSVQELHGYTFGSGTRLTVV.